The text below deals with one T cell receptor beta chain. Recruited during active infection, patients (from Seattle) were subsequently followed longitudinally. The data belong to a study of blood T cell repertoires in COVID-19. As for the study in general: Nucleic acid was either cDNA or gDNA, and it came from T cells, B-cell-depleted T cells, or PBMCs.

Germline trimming cut 6 bases from V and 0 bases from J; bases unmatched to any gene: 6. This CDR3 contains 15 residues. Germline V lookup: CDR1 SNHLY, CDR2 FYNNEI. Produced via immunoSEQ multiplex PCR; TCRdb's table is partial and in-frame only. In the table there are roughly 340,000 clones, roughly 90% of which are singletons. Source material: peripheral blood. This sequence joins TRBV2 and TRBJ1-1; 8 nucleotides align to TRBD1. The receptor was derived from a woman aged 30 to 39 with COVID-19, enrolled during active disease. The CDR3 DNA reads as TGTGCCAGCAGGGTCTCGACAGGGGTGAACACTGAAGCTTTCTTT. Protein product: CASRVSTGVNTEAFF.